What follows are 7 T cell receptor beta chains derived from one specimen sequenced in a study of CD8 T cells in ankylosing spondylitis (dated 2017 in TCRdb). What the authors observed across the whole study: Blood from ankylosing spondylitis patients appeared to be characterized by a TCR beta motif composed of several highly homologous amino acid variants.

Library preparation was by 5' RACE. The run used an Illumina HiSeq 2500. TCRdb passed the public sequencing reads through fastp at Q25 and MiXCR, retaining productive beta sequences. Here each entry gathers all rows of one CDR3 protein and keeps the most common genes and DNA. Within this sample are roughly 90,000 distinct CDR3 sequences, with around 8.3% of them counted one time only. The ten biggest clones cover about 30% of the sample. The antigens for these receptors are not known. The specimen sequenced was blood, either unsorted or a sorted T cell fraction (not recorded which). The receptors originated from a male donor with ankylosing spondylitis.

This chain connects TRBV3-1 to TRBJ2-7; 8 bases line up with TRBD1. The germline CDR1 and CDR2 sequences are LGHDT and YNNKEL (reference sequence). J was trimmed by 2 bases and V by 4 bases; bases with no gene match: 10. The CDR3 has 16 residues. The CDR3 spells CASSPWDRTNPYEQYF. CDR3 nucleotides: TGTGCCAGCAGCCCTTGGGACAGGACGAATCCCTACGAGCAGTACTTC.

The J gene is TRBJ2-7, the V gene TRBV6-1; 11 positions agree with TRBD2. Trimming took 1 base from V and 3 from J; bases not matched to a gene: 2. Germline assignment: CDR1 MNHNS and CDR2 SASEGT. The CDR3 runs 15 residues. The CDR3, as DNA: TGTGCCAGCAGTGAAGAAACTAGCGGGAGCTACGAGCAGTACGTC. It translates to CASSEETSGSYEQYV.

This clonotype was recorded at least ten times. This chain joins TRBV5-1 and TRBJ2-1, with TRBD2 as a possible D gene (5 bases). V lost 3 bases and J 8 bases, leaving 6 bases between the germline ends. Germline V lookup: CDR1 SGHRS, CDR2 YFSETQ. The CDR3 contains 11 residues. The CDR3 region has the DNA TGCGCCAGCAGCTCTAGCTATGAGCAGTTCTTC. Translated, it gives CASSSSYEQFF.

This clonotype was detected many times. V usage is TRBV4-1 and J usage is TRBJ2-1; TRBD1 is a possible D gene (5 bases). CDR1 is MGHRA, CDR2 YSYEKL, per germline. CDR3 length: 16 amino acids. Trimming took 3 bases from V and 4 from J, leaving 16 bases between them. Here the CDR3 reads CASSQSGRTFYNEQFF. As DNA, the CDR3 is TGCGCCAGCAGCCAGTCAGGACGGACATTTTACAATGAGCAGTTCTTC.

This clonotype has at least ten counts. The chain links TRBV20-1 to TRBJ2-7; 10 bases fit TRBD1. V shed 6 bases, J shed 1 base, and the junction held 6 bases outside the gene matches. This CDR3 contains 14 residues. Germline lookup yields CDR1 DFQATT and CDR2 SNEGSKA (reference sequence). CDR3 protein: CSARTGGDSYEQYV. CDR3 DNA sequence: TGCAGTGCCAGGACAGGGGGTGATTCCTACGAGCAGTACGTC.

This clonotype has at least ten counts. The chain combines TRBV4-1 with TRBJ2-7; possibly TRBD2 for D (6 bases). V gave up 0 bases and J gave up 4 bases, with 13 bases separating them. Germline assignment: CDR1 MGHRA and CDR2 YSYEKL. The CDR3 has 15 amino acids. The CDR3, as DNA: TGCGCCAGCAGCCAAGAATCCCATAGCGGTTACGAGCAGTACGTC. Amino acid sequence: CASSQESHSGYEQYV.

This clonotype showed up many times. For the CDR3, the DNA is TGTGCCAGCAGTTTTACCGGGCTTGGGCCCCAGCATTTT. It specifies CASSFTGLGPQHF. The V gene is TRBV27, the J gene TRBJ1-5, with D unclear. This CDR3 spans 13 amino acids. Per the germline V gene, CDR1 is MNHEY and CDR2 is SMNVEV (reference sequence). V gave up 3 bases and J gave up 9 bases, with 12 bases separating them.